Listed below are T cell receptor beta chains from one sample, sequenced in a study of radiotherapy plus CTLA-4 blockade in lung cancer. Data came from immunoSEQ multiplex PCR; TCRdb stores just in-frame clones and leaves some out. This table has approximately 94,000 clones, around 83% appearing once. The sample consisted of peripheral blood, taken from a patient treated with radiotherapy plus ipilimumab. All receptors derive from a human donor with non-small cell lung cancer that progressed on radiotherapy plus ipilimumab. The CDR3 runs from the conserved cysteine through the conserved F or W. A D gene is named only where the DNA matches it firmly. A row's size may be missing; if present it is once, few, many or a size class.

V gene	J gene	clone size	D gene	CDR3 protein	CDR3 DNA
TRBV28	TRBJ1-1	once	.	CASSSAGQPNTEAFF	TGTGCCAGCAGCTCCGCCGGACAGCCGAACACTGAAGCTTTCTTT
TRBV28	TRBJ2-1	.	.	CASKSGLNYNEQFF	TGTGCCAGCAAATCAGGACTAAACTACAATGAGCAGTTCTTC
TRBV9	TRBJ2-5	.	.	CASSAGTLSQETQYF	TGTGCCAGCAGCGCTGGGACTCTGTCTCAAGAGACCCAGTACTTC
TRBV6-5	TRBJ2-7	.	TRBD2	CASRASGGGTYEQYF	TGTGCCAGCAGGGCTAGCGGTGGGGGGACCTACGAGCAGTACTTC
TRBV11-3	TRBJ2-5	.	.	CASSREEGETQYF	TGTGCCAGCAGCAGGGAGGAGGGAGAGACCCAGTACTTC
TRBV28	TRBJ2-3	once	TRBD1	CASSLYTPRQGATDTQYF	TGTGCCAGCAGTTTATACACCCCTCGACAGGGGGCCACAGATACGCAGTATTTT
TRBV18	TRBJ2-2	.	.	CASSPQGQTGELFF	TGTGCCAGCTCACCACAGGGGCAGACCGGGGAGCTGTTTTTT
TRBV7-9	TRBJ1-1	.	.	CASSPVGGGEAFF	TGTGCCAGCAGCCCTGTGGGCGGGGGGGAAGCTTTCTTT
TRBV7-3	TRBJ2-1	.	.	CASSLYGVRSYNEQFF	TGTGCCAGCAGCTTATATGGCGTCAGGTCCTACAATGAGCAGTTCTTC
TRBV30	TRBJ2-5	.	.	CAWTRAGARETQYF	TGTGCCTGGACCCGGGCAGGGGCAAGAGAGACCCAGTACTTC
TRBV4-1	TRBJ2-1	.	TRBD2	CASSPSGLAGARGPYNEQFF	TGCGCCAGCAGCCCCTCGGGACTAGCGGGAGCGCGGGGGCCCTACAATGAGCAGTTCTTC
TRBV2	TRBJ1-5	.	.	CASSEERPDYSNQPQHF	TGTGCCAGCAGTGAAGAGCGACCAGATTATAGCAATCAGCCCCAGCATTTT
TRBV6-6	TRBJ1-2	.	.	CASSPRQSYYGYTF	TGTGCCAGCTCGCCCCGGCAGTCCTACTATGGCTACACCTTC
TRBV6-1	TRBJ2-1	.	.	CAGASGTYNNEQFF	TGTGCCGGGGCTTCCGGGACTTATAACAATGAGCAGTTCTTC
TRBV7-9	TRBJ1-4	.	.	CASSLGAGDEKLFF	TGTGCCAGCAGCTTGGGGGCAGGGGATGAAAAACTGTTTTTT
TRBV7-3	TRBJ1-1	.	.	CASSKGSQMNTEAFF	TGTGCCAGCAGTAAAGGGAGCCAGATGAACACTGAAGCTTTCTTT
TRBV5-8	TRBJ1-1	.	.	CASSLALGNTEAFF	TGTGCCAGCAGCTTGGCCCTGGGGAACACTGAAGCTTTCTTT
TRBV19	TRBJ1-2	.	.	CASSIGTDYGYTF	TGTGCCAGTAGTATCGGAACAGACTATGGCTACACCTTC
TRBV11-3	TRBJ2-1	.	.	CASSPTPVDYNEQFF	TGTGCCAGCAGCCCAACTCCCGTAGACTACAATGAGCAGTTCTTC
TRBV12-5	TRBJ2-1	.	TRBD1	CASGRRQGGYNEQFF	TGTGCTAGTGGACGCCGACAGGGGGGGTACAATGAGCAGTTCTTC
TRBV7-3	TRBJ2-2	.	.	CASSSQTGELFF	TGTGCCAGCAGCTCTCAGACCGGGGAGCTGTTTTTT
TRBV5-1	TRBJ1-2	.	TRBD1	CASSSGTAFRGDYGYTF	TGCGCCAGCAGCTCCGGGACAGCCTTCAGAGGGGACTATGGCTACACCTTC
TRBV30	TRBJ1-1	.	.	CASGIRGNTEAFF	TGTGCCTCGGGGATAAGGGGGAACACTGAAGCTTTCTTT